This TCR beta chain derives from a study of control samples from healthy donors and cancer patients. Data came from immunoSEQ multiplex PCR; TCRdb stores just in-frame clones and leaves some out. The table includes some 150,000 clones, 89% detected once. Trimming cost V 5 bases and J 6 bases, with 8 bases left between them. From germline, CDR1 is MNHEY and CDR2 SVGEGT. The CDR3 consists of 11 residues. This clone was counted between two and nine times. V usage is TRBV6-2 or TRBV6-3 and J usage is TRBJ2-7, with no clear D. The clonotype comes from a young man in good health. The sequenced sample was blood. The CDR3 region is CASSPPPEQYF. CDR3 DNA sequence: TGTGCCAGCAGTCCGCCCCCCGAGCAGTACTTC.